What follows are 2 T cell receptor beta chains derived from one specimen sequenced in a study of cytomegalovirus exposure and HLA in healthy donors. PCR was performed using 60 Vbeta and 13 Jbeta primers. Sequencing was performed with immunoSEQ multiplex PCR; in TCRdb, only in-frame clones are kept and a portion is missing. The data show some 95,000 clones, roughly three quarters seen once. The sample taken for sequencing was PBMCs. These receptors all come from a woman aged 40 to 50 in good health and CMV-seronegative.

CDR3 in DNA: TGTGCCAGCAGCTGGAGACTAGCGGGGGGGAGGTACGAGCAGTACTTC. Its translation is CASSWRLAGGRYEQYF. The genes are TRBV13 and TRBJ2-7; 14 bases fit TRBD2. Germline V CDR1 and CDR2: PRHDT, FYEKMQ (reference sequence). The trim removed 4 bases at V and 4 bases at J, leaving 6 bases unmatched. This CDR3 contains 16 residues.

J is TRBJ2-5 and V is TRBV2, with D possibly matching TRBD2 (6 bases). V was clipped by 5 bases and J by 2 bases, with 15 bases between them. Germline V CDR1 and CDR2: SNHLY, FYNNEI. The CDR3 is made up of 15 amino acids. For the CDR3, the DNA is TGTGCCAGCAGTAACGGAGGGAAGCGTCAAGAGACCCAGTACTTC. Its translation is CASSNGGKRQETQYF.